The T cell receptor (beta chain) described here comes from a study of blood T cell repertoires in COVID-19. Turning to the study itself: Samples of COVID-19 (acute and convalescent) were obtained from the United States, Italy and Spain. PBMCs, B-cell-depleted T cells, or T cells were the source of the cDNA or gDNA that made up the material.

Per the original data handling: Reference gene primer amplification gave estimated nucleated cell counts. Sequencing was performed with immunoSEQ multiplex PCR; in TCRdb, only in-frame clones are kept and a portion is missing. The V and J calls and clone size come from that table; D and trimming were worked out from the DNA. The data show about 160,000 clones, roughly 90% seen once. The germline CDR1 and CDR2 sequences are LGHNT and FRNRAP. V lost 2 bases to trimming and J lost 6 bases; unmatched junction nucleotides: 3. The CDR3 contains 13 residues. This clonotype originated in a man aged 60 to 75 with acute or convalescent COVID-19. The V call is TRBV12-5, the J call TRBJ1-1, with TRBD1 matching over 7 bases. Sequencing was done on a sample of peripheral blood. CDR3 coding DNA: TGTGCTAGTGGTTTGAGGGACAGTTCTGAAGCTTTCTTT. Its protein is CASGLRDSSEAFF. The entire variable domain, with the rest obtained from reference TRBV12-5 and TRBJ1-1, is as follows: DARVTQTPRHKVTEMGQEVTMRCQPILGHNTVFWYRQTMMQGLELLAYFRNRAPLDDSGMPKDRFSAEMPDATLATLKIQPSEPRDSAVYFCASGLRDSSEAFFGQGTRLTVV.